This T cell receptor (beta chain) was profiled in a study of identical twins. TCRdb analysed the 5' RACE reads with MiXCR anew, one entry per CDR3 protein. Seen here are roughly 1.6 million distinct CDR3 sequences, around 29% observed once, and the top ten hold approximately 0.25%. Only healthy Caucasians were included as donors. Sequencing used cord blood. This clonotype originated in a newborn girl in good health.

The CDR3 DNA follows: TGCAGTGCTAGGGGACAGGCCGGCGCAAATCAGCCCCAGCATTTT. This sequence encodes CSARGQAGANQPQHF. The J gene is TRBJ1-5, the V gene TRBV20-1, with TRBD1 matching over 8 bases. CDR1 and CDR2 (germline): DFQATT, SNEGSKA (reference sequence). The length of the CDR3 is 15 residues. The V gene end was trimmed by 3 bases and the J gene end by 4 bases; junction bases not matched to a gene: 8.